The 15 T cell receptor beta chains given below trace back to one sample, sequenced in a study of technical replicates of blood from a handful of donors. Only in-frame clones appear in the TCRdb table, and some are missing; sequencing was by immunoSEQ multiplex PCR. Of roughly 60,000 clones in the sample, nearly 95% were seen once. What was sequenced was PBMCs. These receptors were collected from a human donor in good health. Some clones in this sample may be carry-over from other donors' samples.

The CDR3 DNA follows: TGTGCCAGCAGCTTGACTAGCGGGCCTAGGGATGAGCAGTTCTTC. It translates to CASSLTSGPRDEQFF. The J gene is TRBJ2-1, the V gene TRBV7-2; TRBD2 agrees at 10 bases. Trimming removed 3 bases from V and 8 bases from J; junction bases left unmatched: 7. The germline gives CDR1 SGHTA, CDR2 FQGNSA. This CDR3 comprises 15 residues.

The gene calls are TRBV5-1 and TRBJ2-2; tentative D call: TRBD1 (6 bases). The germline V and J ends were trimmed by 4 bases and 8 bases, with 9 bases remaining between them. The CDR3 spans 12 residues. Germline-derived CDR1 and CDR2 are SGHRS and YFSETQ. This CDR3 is CASSEDRGELFF. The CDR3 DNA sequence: TGCGCCAGCAGCGAAGACAGGGGGGAGCTGTTTTTT.

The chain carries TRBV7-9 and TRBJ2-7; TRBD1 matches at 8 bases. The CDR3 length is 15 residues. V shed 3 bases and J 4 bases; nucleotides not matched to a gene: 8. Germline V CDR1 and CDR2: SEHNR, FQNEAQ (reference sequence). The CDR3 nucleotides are TGTGCCAGCAGCTTTGGGACAGGAGAATGGTACGAGCAGTACTTC. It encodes CASSFGTGEWYEQYF.

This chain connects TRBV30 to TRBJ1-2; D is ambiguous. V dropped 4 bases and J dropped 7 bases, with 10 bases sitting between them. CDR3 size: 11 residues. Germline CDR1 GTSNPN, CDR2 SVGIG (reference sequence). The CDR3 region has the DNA TGTGCCTGGATAGTGTCTGGTGGCTACACCTTC. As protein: CAWIVSGGYTF.

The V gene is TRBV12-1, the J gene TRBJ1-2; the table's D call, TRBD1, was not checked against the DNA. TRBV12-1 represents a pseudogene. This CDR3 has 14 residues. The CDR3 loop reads CASRHRAFNYGYTF. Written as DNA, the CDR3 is TGTGCCAGCAGACACAGGGCGTTTAACTATGGCTACACCTTC.

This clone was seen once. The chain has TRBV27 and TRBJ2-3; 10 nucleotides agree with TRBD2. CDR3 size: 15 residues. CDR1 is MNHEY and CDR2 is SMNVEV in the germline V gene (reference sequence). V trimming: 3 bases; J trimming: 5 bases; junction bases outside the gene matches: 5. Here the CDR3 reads CASSFPAGGLDTQYF. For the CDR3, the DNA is TGTGCCAGCAGTTTCCCAGCGGGGGGGCTAGATACGCAGTATTTT.

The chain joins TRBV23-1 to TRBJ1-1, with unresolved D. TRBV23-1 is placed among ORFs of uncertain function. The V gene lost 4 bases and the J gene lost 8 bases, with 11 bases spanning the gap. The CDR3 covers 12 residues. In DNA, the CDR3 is TGCGCCAGCAGTCCAGGCCGAGCAGAAGCTTTCTTT. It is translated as CASSPGRAEAFF.

As DNA, the CDR3 is TGTGCCAGCAGTTACTCGGGGCAGAAACAAGAGACCCAGTACTTC. It is translated as CASSYSGQKQETQYF. This chain connects TRBV6-5 to TRBJ2-5, with a tentative D call TRBD1 (5 bases). Germline V gene sequence: CDR1 MNHEY, CDR2 SVGAGI. This CDR3 region has 15 residues. V shed 0 bases and J shed 2 bases, with 10 bases lying between them.

The CDR3 DNA is TGTGCCACCAGCAGAGTCGACAGGGTTTACGAGCAGTACTTC. Translated: CATSRVDRVYEQYF. The chain recombines TRBV15 with TRBJ2-7; 7 bases agree with TRBD1. This CDR3 comprises 14 residues. Germline lookup yields CDR1 LNHNV and CDR2 YYDKDF (reference sequence). J gave up 4 bases and V 1 base, and 4 bases lay outside the gene matches.

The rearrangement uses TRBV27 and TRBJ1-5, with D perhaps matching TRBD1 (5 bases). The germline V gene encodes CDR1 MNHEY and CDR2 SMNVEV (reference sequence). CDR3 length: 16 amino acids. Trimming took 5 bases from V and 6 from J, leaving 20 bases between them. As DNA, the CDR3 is TGTGCCAGCAGTCCCCAAGGAGGGGTGATTGGTCAGCCCCAGCATTTT. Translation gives CASSPQGGVIGQPQHF.

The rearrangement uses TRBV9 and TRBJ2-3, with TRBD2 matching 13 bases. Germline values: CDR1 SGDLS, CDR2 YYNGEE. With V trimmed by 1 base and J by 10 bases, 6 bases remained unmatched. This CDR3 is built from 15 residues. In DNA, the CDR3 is TGTGCCAGCAGCGTATCGGGACTAGCGGGGATCTCGCAGTATTTT. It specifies CASSVSGLAGISQYF.

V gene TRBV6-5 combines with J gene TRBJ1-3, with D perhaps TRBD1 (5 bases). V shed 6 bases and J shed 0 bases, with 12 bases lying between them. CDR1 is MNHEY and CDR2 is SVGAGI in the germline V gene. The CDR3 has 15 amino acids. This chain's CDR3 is CASRLTDHSGNTIYF. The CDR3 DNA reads TGTGCCAGCAGGCTGACAGACCACTCTGGAAACACCATATATTTT.

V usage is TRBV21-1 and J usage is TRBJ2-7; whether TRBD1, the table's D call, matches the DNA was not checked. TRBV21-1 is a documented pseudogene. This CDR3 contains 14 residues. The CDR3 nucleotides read TGTGCCAGCCATGCTGGCAGGGTAGGCTACGAGCAGTACTTC. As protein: CASHAGRVGYEQYF.

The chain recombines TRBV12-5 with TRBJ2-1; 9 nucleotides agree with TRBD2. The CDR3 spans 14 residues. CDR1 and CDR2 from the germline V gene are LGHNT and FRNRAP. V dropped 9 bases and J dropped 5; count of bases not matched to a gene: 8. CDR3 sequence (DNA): TGTGCTAGACCTCGACTAGCGGAGCACAATGAGCAGTTCTTC. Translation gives CARPRLAEHNEQFF.

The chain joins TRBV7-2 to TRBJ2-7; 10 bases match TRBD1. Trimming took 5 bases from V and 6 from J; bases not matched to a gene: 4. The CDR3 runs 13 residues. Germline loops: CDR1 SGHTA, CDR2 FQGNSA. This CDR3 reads CASSPGQGFEQYF. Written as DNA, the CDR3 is TGTGCCAGCAGCCCGGGACAGGGGTTCGAGCAGTACTTC.